The TCR beta chain under discussion was sequenced for a study of ipilimumab plus nivolumab after autologous stem cell transplantation. At the level of the study: Median doses per patient: 5 ipilimumab, about eight nivolumab.

Ipilimumab, 1 mg/kg, started 14 to 28 days after autologous transplant. Patients received nivolumab 3 mg/kg at weeks 1, 4, 7, 10, then fortnightly to week 26. Some clones are missing from TCRdb's copy, which holds only in-frame ones; the method was immunoSEQ multiplex PCR. The table shows tens of thousands of clones, with 80% to 95% occurring only once. Germline V gene sequence: CDR1 SEHNR, CDR2 FQNEAQ (reference sequence). V dropped 0 bases and J dropped 3 bases, with 5 bases sitting between them. The CDR3 sequence is 14 residues long. The source was PBMCs, collected in a trial of ipilimumab plus nivolumab as post-transplant consolidation. This sequence originates from a male donor with multiple myeloma. The chain recombines TRBV7-9 with TRBJ2-2; D gene uncertain. The CDR3 nucleotides read TGTGCCAGCAGCTTAGCAGGGTACACCGGGGAGCTGTTTTTT. Translating gives CASSLAGYTGELFF.